This T cell receptor (beta chain) was obtained from a study of identical twins. One entry per CDR3 protein results from TCRdb running MiXCR on the 5' RACE reads. The sample has hundreds of thousands of distinct CDR3 sequences, 18% seen once; the top ten hold less than 15%. In its sample, this clonotype was seen a few times. Germline loops: CDR1 SNHLY, CDR2 FYNNEI. This CDR3 is built from 17 residues. The J segment lost 0 bases and the V segment lost 6 bases, leaving 6 bases of the junction unmatched. The data were also submitted as part of a second study, on T cells expressing NK-cell markers. This second study notes: Each TCR beta repertoire originated in sorted T cells that were CD3+CD56+NKG2C+, CD3+CD56+NKG2C- or CD3+CD56-NKG2C+. Of eight sequenced donors, seven were HCMV-seropositive and one HCMV-seronegative. The authors applied an anti-gamma-delta TCR antibody in several experiments, and it restricted sorting to alpha-beta TCR T cells.

This sequence was found in a woman aged 18-29 years in good health. Specimen: PBMCs. V usage is TRBV2 and J usage is TRBJ2-1; TRBD2 agrees at 12 bases. As DNA, the CDR3 is TGTGCCAGCAGATCGCTAGCGGGGGGGAGCTCCTACAATGAGCAGTTCTTC. It specifies CASRSLAGGSSYNEQFF. Based on the CDR3 plus reference TRBV2 and TRBJ2-1, the full variable domain is EPEVTQTPSHQVTQMGQEVILRCVPISNHLYFYWYRQILGQKVEFLVSFYNNEISEKSEIFDDQFSVERPDGSNFTLKIRSTKLEDSAMYFCASRSLAGGSSYNEQFFGPGTRLTVL.